The 14 T cell receptor beta chains listed next were all sequenced from one sample in a study of shared clonotypes between healthy human individuals. Assay: immunoSEQ multiplex PCR; the TCRdb copy retains only in-frame clones and omits some. This sample yields about 500,000 clones, of which roughly 80% are seen a single time; about 12% belongs to the top ten. Sample: PBMCs. The receptors were gathered from a middle-aged woman in good health. Some clones in this sample may be carry-over from other donors' samples.

This clone appeared many times. V and J are TRBV14 and TRBJ2-2; D remains unclear. The germline CDR1 and CDR2 sequences are SGHDN and FVKESK. The germline V and J ends were trimmed by 2 bases and 7 bases, with 11 bases remaining between them. This CDR3 is built from 14 residues. The CDR3 nucleotides are TGTGCCAGCAGCCAAACGCCCGGTGTCGGGGAGCTGTTTTTT. It specifies CASSQTPGVGELFF.

The chain links TRBV5-1 to TRBJ2-5; no clear D. Germline lookup yields CDR1 SGHRS and CDR2 YFSETQ. The V end lost 1 base, the J end lost 1 base, and 14 bases lay between the germline ends. The CDR3 contains 16 residues. CDR3 DNA sequence: TGCGCCAGCAGCTTGCCACTTAGTTCCCCCCAAGAGACCCAGTACTTC. Amino acids: CASSLPLSSPQETQYF.

With regard to this clone: A read error is likely here: a far larger clone is one base away. The chain carries TRBV9 and TRBJ2-7; D may be TRBD2 (5 bases). This CDR3 is built from 15 residues. The germline CDR1 and CDR2 sequences are SGDLS and YYNGEE. Trimming stripped 0 bases from V and 0 bases from J, with 10 bases between. CDR3 coding DNA: TGTGCCAGCAGCGTAGGAGGGCCCCTCTCCTACGAGCAGTACTTC. Translation gives CASSVGGPLSYEQYF. Full variable domain (rest looked up from reference TRBV9 and TRBJ2-7): DSGVTQTPKHLITATGQRVTLRCSPRSGDLSVYWYQQSLDQGLQFLIQYYNGEERAKGNILERFSAQQFPDLHSELNLSSLELGDSALYFCASSVGGPLSYEQYFGPGTRLTVT.

The chain is built from TRBV9 and TRBJ1-2; 9 positions agree with TRBD1. Trimming took 5 bases from V and 2 from J; bases not matched to a gene: 1. Germline-derived CDR1 and CDR2 are SGDLS and YYNGEE. The CDR3 length is 13 residues. This chain's CDR3 is CASSTGGNYGYTF. CDR3 DNA sequence: TGTGCCAGCAGTACAGGGGGCAACTATGGCTACACCTTC.

V usage is TRBV4-1 and J usage is TRBJ2-7; 10 bases map to TRBD2. This CDR3 has 16 residues. With V trimmed by 5 bases and J by 5 bases, 12 bases remained unmatched. CDR1 is MGHRA and CDR2 is YSYEKL in the germline V gene. CDR3 sequence (DNA): TGCGCCAGCAGCAACCCGACTAGCGGGCGTCTCCACGAGCAGTACTTC. Residues: CASSNPTSGRLHEQYF.

Points on this clone: A much larger clone differs from this one at a single base, so this may be a read error. The same CDR3 also results from other DNA sequences found in this sample. CDR3 coding DNA: TGCGCTAGCAGCTTGACAGGGTTTCGGGATACGCAGTATTTT. Translation: CASSLTGFRDTQYF. The rearrangement links TRBV5-1 to TRBJ2-3, with 7 bases matching TRBD1. CDR3 length: 14 residues. CDR1 is SGHRS, CDR2 YFSETQ, per germline.

This sequence joins TRBV27 and TRBJ2-7, with 10 nucleotides matching TRBD1. Trimming cost V 9 bases and J 3 bases; bases outside gene matches: 8. Germline lookup yields CDR1 MNHEY and CDR2 SMNVEV (reference sequence). The CDR3 contains 14 residues. Written as DNA, the CDR3 is TGTGCCAGTAAAACCGGGACAGGGGTCTACGAGCAGTACTTC. As protein: CASKTGTGVYEQYF.

CDR3 coding DNA: TGTGCCAGCTTAGGGGATAACTATGGCTACACCTTC. Protein sequence: CASLGDNYGYTF. The chain is built from TRBV6-5 and TRBJ1-2; TRBD1 might be the D (5 bases). The germline V gene has CDR1 MNHEY and CDR2 SVGAGI. V was clipped by 8 bases and J by 1 base, with 8 bases between them. The CDR3 runs 12 residues.

The gene calls are TRBV11-2 and TRBJ2-1; 8 nucleotides agree with TRBD2. J lost 6 bases, V lost 5 bases, and 6 bases had no gene match. The length of the CDR3 is 14 residues. From germline, CDR1 is SGHAT and CDR2 FQNNGV. The CDR3 protein is CASSQSGSLNEQFF. The CDR3 DNA reads TGTGCCAGCAGCCAGAGCGGGAGCCTCAATGAGCAGTTCTTC.

The V call is TRBV28, the J call TRBJ2-7, with D possibly being TRBD1 (6 bases). V was shortened by 5 bases and J by 0 bases, with 8 bases between the two germline ends. Per germline, CDR1 MDHEN and CDR2 SYDVKM. CDR3 length: 13 amino acids. The CDR3 region is CASSGQNSYEQYF. The CDR3 bases are TGTGCCAGCAGTGGACAGAACTCCTACGAGCAGTACTTC.

V gene TRBV7-8 combines with J gene TRBJ2-5; D is unresolved. The V gene's germline CDR1 is SGHVS and CDR2 FQNEAQ. Trimming left V 2 bases short and J 7 bases short, with 8 bases between. This CDR3 has 12 residues. This chain's CDR3 is CASSLNFGTQYF. For the CDR3, the DNA is TGTGCCAGCAGCTTAAACTTTGGGACCCAGTACTTC.

The V gene is TRBV18, the J gene TRBJ1-2, with 11 bases that match TRBD1. There are 15 residues in the CDR3. CDR1 and CDR2 from the germline V gene are KGHSH and LQKENI. J gave up 5 bases and V 5 bases, and 7 bases lay outside the gene matches. The CDR3 nucleotides are TGTGCCAGCTCAACCGGACAGGGGGCCATTTATGGCTACACCTTC. This encodes CASSTGQGAIYGYTF.

The chain joins TRBV19 to TRBJ1-2; D is uncertain. Trimming shortened V by 6 bases and J by 3 bases, and 14 bases separated the two germline ends. Germline V lookup: CDR1 LNHDA, CDR2 SQIVND (reference sequence). The CDR3 consists of 14 residues. The CDR3 DNA is TGTGCCAGTAGCCGCGGCGGCTACTACTATGGCTACACCTTC. As protein: CASSRGGYYYGYTF. The whole variable domain, remainder taken from reference TRBV19 and TRBJ1-2, is DGGITQSPKYLFRKEGQNVTLSCEQNLNHDAMYWYRQDPGQGLRLIYYSQIVNDFQKGDIAEGYSVSREKKESFPLTVTSAQKNPTAFYLCASSRGGYYYGYTFGSGTRLTVV.

This clone showed up just a few times. The V gene is TRBV28, the J gene TRBJ2-5, with D possibly being TRBD2 (5 bases). Matching the DNA end better, TRBJ2-7 makes the J call doubtful. Germline V lookup: CDR1 MDHEN, CDR2 SYDVKM. The CDR3 totals 14 residues. CDR3 coding DNA: TGTGCCAGCAGTCTGCCCAGCGGTATCTACGAGCAGTACTTC. Translating it yields CASSLPSGIYEQYF.